Following are 18 T cell receptor beta chains from one sample sequenced in a study of human T cells and chemical hapten exposure. TCRdb redid the calling of the RACE reads with MiXCR, one entry per CDR3 protein. The data contain around 99,000 distinct CDR3 sequences, about 10% of them singletons. The time point was: patch test 2, 6 weeks after DPC sensitization. The treatment denotes: therapeutic diphenylcyclopropenone sensitization with weekly scalp DPC. The source was whole blood, collected in connection with sensitization to the hapten diphenylcyclopropenone (DPC). The receptors were sampled from a man aged 40-50 years with alopecia areata. Some clones in this sample may be carry-over from other donors' samples.

V gene TRBV5-1 combines with J gene TRBJ2-3; no definite D call. V lost 1 base, J lost 3 bases, and 6 bases lay in between. Germline CDR1 reads SGHRS; CDR2 reads YFSETQ. This CDR3 has 13 residues. CDR3 coding DNA: TGCGCCAGCAGCTTGTATGGGACAGATACGCAGTATTTT. This sequence encodes CASSLYGTDTQYF.

This clonotype was seen a handful of times. The CDR3 DNA follows: TGTGCCAGCAGCACATCCAGCGGCCAGGCCCCAGATACGCAGTATTTT. Protein product: CASSTSSGQAPDTQYF. The chain carries TRBV11-1 and TRBJ2-3; maybe TRBD2 (5 bases). CDR3 length: 16 amino acids. The V end was cut by 5 bases, the J end by 4 bases, with 19 bases between. Germline V CDR1 and CDR2: SGHAT, FQDESV (reference sequence).

In this sample, this clonotype turned up many times. The chain links TRBV5-1 to TRBJ1-6; D is perhaps TRBD1 (5 bases). The V end lost 4 bases, the J end lost 8 bases, and 10 bases lay between the germline ends. The CDR3 totals 13 residues. In germline, CDR1 is SGHRS, CDR2 YFSETQ. The CDR3 DNA reads as TGCGCCAGCAGCAAGACACAGGATTCACCCCTCCACTTT. Translation: CASSKTQDSPLHF.

The chain is built from TRBV6-1 and TRBJ2-2; either TRBD1 or TRBD2 may supply D (7 bases each). Trimming left V 3 bases short and J 6 bases short, with 20 bases between. Germline V lookup: CDR1 MNHNS, CDR2 SASEGT. The CDR3 is 17 amino acids. The CDR3 sequence is CASSEGGTVSAPGELFF. The DNA of the CDR3 is TGTGCCAGCAGTGAGGGGGGGACAGTTTCAGCCCCCGGGGAGCTGTTTTTT.

This clonotype was observed many times. The rearrangement links TRBV20-1 to TRBJ2-1, with 7 bases lining up with TRBD2. The CDR3 length is 16 residues. CDR1 is DFQATT and CDR2 is SNEGSKA in the germline V gene (reference sequence). The J segment lost 2 bases and the V segment lost 2 bases, leaving 9 bases of the junction unmatched. The CDR3 bases are TGCAGTGCTAGACTACCGCTAGCGGCGGCCTACAATGAGCAGTTCTTC. This codes for CSARLPLAAAYNEQFF.

This clonotype was observed a few times. The chain joins TRBV4-3 to TRBJ2-3; 8 positions match TRBD2. J was trimmed by 2 bases and V by 5 bases; bases with no gene match: 6. This CDR3 spans 15 amino acids. Germline assignment: CDR1 LGHNA and CDR2 YSLEER. This CDR3 is CASSSPGGVTDTQYF. CDR3 bases: TGCGCCAGCAGCTCCCCGGGAGGGGTCACAGATACGCAGTATTTT.

This clonotype was seen more than once but under ten times. The chain links TRBV5-6 to TRBJ2-4; no clear D. The V end was cut by 3 bases, the J end by 8 bases, with 24 bases between. The CDR3 is made up of 17 amino acids. Germline CDR1 and CDR2: SGHDT and YYEEEE. The CDR3 region is CASSSPLEVGREDIQYF. The CDR3 region has the DNA TGTGCCAGCAGCTCCCCCCTTGAGGTTGGTCGAGAGGACATTCAGTACTTC.

This clonotype came up a few times. The chain links TRBV20-1 to TRBJ2-3, with D perhaps TRBD1 (5 bases). V lost 1 base to trimming and J lost 0 bases, with 14 bases between them. The germline V gene encodes CDR1 DFQATT and CDR2 SNEGSKA (reference sequence). The CDR3 is made up of 16 amino acids. Written as DNA, the CDR3 is TGCAGTGCTAGAGCCCGACCCCAGGGCAGCACAGATACGCAGTATTTT. Translation gives CSARARPQGSTDTQYF.

The chain couples TRBV18 to TRBJ1-2; no clear D gene. The CDR3 loop spans 15 amino acids. Germline CDR1 is KGHSH and CDR2 is LQKENI. V lost 3 bases and J 2 bases, leaving 13 bases between the germline ends. CDR3 sequence: CASSPGSLTNYGYTF. Here the CDR3 DNA reads TGTGCCAGCTCACCGGGGTCCCTAACGAACTATGGCTACACCTTC. Full variable domain (rest looked up from reference TRBV18 and TRBJ1-2): NAGVMQNPRHLVRRRGQEARLRCSPMKGHSHVYWYRQLPEEGLKFMVYLQKENIIDESGMPKERFSAEFPKEGPSILRIQQVVRGDSAAYFCASSPGSLTNYGYTFGSGTRLTVV.

This clonotype was detected only a few times. The rearrangement joins TRBV7-8 to TRBJ1-1; D is perhaps TRBD1 (6 bases). The CDR3 totals 15 residues. Per the germline V gene, CDR1 is SGHVS and CDR2 is FQNEAQ. V was trimmed by 2 bases and J by 4 bases, leaving 14 bases between them. CDR3 in amino acids: CASSLNIRGRTEAFF. CDR3 DNA sequence: TGTGCCAGCAGCTTAAATATCAGGGGACGCACTGAAGCTTTCTTT.

The chain employs TRBV7-2 and TRBJ2-3; 7 bases align to TRBD1. V trimming: 3 bases; J trimming: 2 bases; junction bases outside the gene matches: 2. Germline V CDR1 and CDR2: SGHTA, FQGNSA. The CDR3 has 14 amino acids. DNA of the CDR3: TGTGCCAGCAGCTTTGACAGGGCCACAGATACGCAGTATTTT. It encodes CASSFDRATDTQYF.

This clonotype has a handful of counts. This rearrangement joins TRBV19 to TRBJ2-3, with a weak D call TRBD1 (5 bases). Per germline, CDR1 LNHDA and CDR2 SQIVND (reference sequence). This CDR3 comprises 12 residues. Deletions cut 8 bases from V and 7 bases from J, with 13 bases between. The CDR3: CASDQGTNTQYF. The CDR3 nucleotides are TGTGCCAGTGATCAGGGCACGAATACGCAGTATTTT.

The chain is built from TRBV12-3 or TRBV12-4 and TRBJ2-7; D might be TRBD2 (5 bases). V was cut by 0 bases and J by 6 bases, with 9 bases left in between. The CDR3 contains 13 residues. CDR3 nucleotide sequence: TGTGCCAGCAGTTTAGCTGAGGGTGGCGAGCAGTACTTC. It yields the protein CASSLAEGGEQYF.

This clonotype was counted ten times or more. This sequence joins TRBV27 and TRBJ2-3; D is perhaps TRBD1 or TRBD2 (5 bases each). Per the germline V gene, CDR1 is MNHEY and CDR2 is SMNVEV (reference sequence). Trimming took 3 bases from V and 2 from J, leaving 9 bases between them. There are 14 residues in the CDR3. CDR3 nucleotide sequence: TGTGCCAGCAGTTTTCGGGGACCCACAGATACGCAGTATTTT. As protein: CASSFRGPTDTQYF.

This clonotype was observed a handful of times. The V gene is TRBV25-1, the J gene TRBJ2-6, with D uncertain. This CDR3 has 12 residues. V was clipped by 10 bases and J by 0 bases, with 4 bases between them. Germline V gene sequence: CDR1 MGHDK, CDR2 SYGVNS. The CDR3 spells CATTSGANVLTF. The DNA of the CDR3 is TGTGCCACCACCTCTGGGGCCAACGTCCTGACTTTC.

The chain has TRBV28 and TRBJ2-7; no definite D call. CDR3 length: 14 residues. Trimming removed 6 bases from V and 3 bases from J, with 15 bases in between. Germline CDR1 reads MDHEN; CDR2 reads SYDVKM. In nucleotides, the CDR3 is TGTGCCAGCAGGGCAGACTCGAGCCACTACGAGCAGTACTTC. This sequence encodes CASRADSSHYEQYF.

This clonotype has only a few counts. This chain links TRBV29-1 with TRBJ1-1; no clear D gene. The germline V gene encodes CDR1 SQVTM and CDR2 ANQGSEA. V was shortened by 7 bases and J by 4 bases, with 7 bases between the two germline ends. CDR3 size: 10 residues. CDR3 DNA: TGCAGCGCTCTTGGCACTGAAGCTTTCTTT. Amino acid sequence: CSALGTEAFF.

This clonotype was detected many times. CDR3 in amino acids: CASSLDITLEAFF. The CDR3 DNA is TGCGCCAGCAGCTTGGACATAACCCTTGAAGCTTTCTTT. V usage is TRBV5-1 and J usage is TRBJ1-1; D is unclear. The CDR3 is made up of 13 amino acids. V was shortened by 0 bases and J by 7 bases, with 10 bases between the two germline ends. CDR1 and CDR2 from the germline V gene are SGHRS and YFSETQ.